This T cell receptor beta chain was found in a study of T cells in Graves' hyperthyroidism and ophthalmopathy. Graves' hyperthyroidism is called stable when ophthalmopathy does not progress within 18 months. Patients aged 18 to 65 had newly diagnosed hyperthyroidism that had lasted under 2 months. It was RNA transcripts that yielded the amplified TCR beta CDR3 regions. First-round RT-PCR of the TCR CDR3 relied on the HTBI primer set. TCRdb re-called the multiplex PCR reads with MiXCR, one entry per CDR3 protein. Of some 500,000 distinct CDR3 sequences in the sample, under 15% were seen once. Ten or more counts support this clonotype. The CDR3 totals 14 residues. CDR1 and CDR2 from the germline V gene are ENHRY and SYGVKD. V was pared by 10 bases and J by 1 base, with 8 bases of the junction left unmatched.

The sequence was collected from a young woman with Graves' hyperthyroidism. Source material: blood. This chain links TRBV10-3 with TRBJ2-5; 8 bases map to TRBD2. DNA of the CDR3: TGTGCCACCAACGGGCTAGCGGGCCAAGAGACCCAGTACTTC. Protein product: CATNGLAGQETQYF.